The rows below give T cell receptor beta chains drawn from one sample of a study of T cell changes during pregnancy in multiple sclerosis. TCRdb keeps only in-frame clones here, not all; method: immunoSEQ multiplex PCR. The table shows 25,000 to 35,000 clones, with nearly 90% occurring only once. The source was CD8+ T cells from peripheral blood mononuclear cells, collected in the second trimester of pregnancy. Receptors were obtained from a female donor with multiple sclerosis, enrolled in a pregnancy study. Both conserved end residues are part of each CDR3. Clone size is stated in some rows and not others, as once, few, many or a class when expanded.

v_call	clone_size	j_call	cdr3_aa
TRBV28	NA	TRBJ2-7	CASFGGPYEQYF
TRBV6-5	NA	TRBJ2-3	CASSSLGGNTQYF
TRBV7-8	NA	TRBJ2-2	CASSLDRSITGELFF
TRBV25-1	NA	TRBJ2-1	CASSRIGEQFF
TRBV28	NA	TRBJ2-4	CASSLTGSKNIQYF
TRBV28	few	TRBJ2-2	CASSQGDSNTGELFF
TRBV30	NA	TRBJ2-7	CAWGQLYEQYF
TRBV27	NA	TRBJ1-1	CASSALDRGRKDTEAFF
TRBV5-1	few	TRBJ2-7	CASSTTGGGEQYF
TRBV13	NA	TRBJ2-7	CASSLLAGGLYEQYF
TRBV9	NA	TRBJ2-3	CASSVGRLAGPVPTDTQYF
TRBV30	once	TRBJ1-5	CAWSRDSNQPQHF
TRBV28	NA	TRBJ2-2	CASSLVLTGELFF
TRBV9	once	TRBJ2-5	CASSWSGRGQETQYF
TRBV7-9	NA	TRBJ2-5	CASSLTVQETQYF
TRBV10-3	NA	TRBJ1-5	CAISESEGARPQHF
TRBV5-4	NA	TRBJ2-7	CASSLGLAGDEQYF
TRBV28	NA	TRBJ2-1	CASSQINEQFF
TRBV5-4	NA	TRBJ1-2	CASSLGHLANYGYTF
TRBV27	NA	TRBJ2-5	CASSLYWAAQETQYF
TRBV5-5	NA	TRBJ1-3	CASSFQISGNTIYF
TRBV5-6	once	TRBJ1-5	CASSFGTENQPQHF
TRBV11-2	once	TRBJ2-2	CASSSGLAGGPNTGELFF
TRBV15	NA	TRBJ1-2	CATSSPQSGVLGYTF
TRBV9	NA	TRBJ2-7	CASSGGLADYEQYF
TRBV10-3	NA	TRBJ1-5	CAISAGTSNNQPQHF